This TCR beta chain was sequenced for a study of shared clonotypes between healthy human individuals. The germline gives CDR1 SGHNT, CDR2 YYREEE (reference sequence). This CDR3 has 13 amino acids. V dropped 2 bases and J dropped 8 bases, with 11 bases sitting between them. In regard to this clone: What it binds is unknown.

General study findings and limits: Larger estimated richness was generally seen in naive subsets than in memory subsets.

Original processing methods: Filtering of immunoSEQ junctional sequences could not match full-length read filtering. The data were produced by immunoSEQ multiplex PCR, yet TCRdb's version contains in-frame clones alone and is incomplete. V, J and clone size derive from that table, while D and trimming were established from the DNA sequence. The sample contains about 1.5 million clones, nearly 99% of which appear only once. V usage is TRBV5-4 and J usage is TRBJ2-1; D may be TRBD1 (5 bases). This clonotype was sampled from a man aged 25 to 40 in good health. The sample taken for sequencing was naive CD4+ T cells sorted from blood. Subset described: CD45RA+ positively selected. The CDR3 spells CASSLAQGDEQFF. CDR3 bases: TGTGCCAGCAGCTTAGCCCAGGGCGATGAGCAGTTCTTC.